The 4 T cell receptor beta chains given below trace back to one sample, sequenced in a study of blood T cell repertoires in COVID-19 (dated by TCRdb to the early 2020s). Library preparation used the immunoSEQ multiplex PCR assay. Entries here come from immuneACCESS through TCRdb and include only in-frame sequences with V and J called. Some clones fail to appear in such tables; in the studies checked, an unresolved V gene covers under half of the shortfall, and the cause of the remainder is unknown. The sample table lists just over 35,000 clones, over 75% of them with a count of one. The top ten clonotypes cover around 2.4% of the sample. Sequencing input: peripheral blood. The source is a human donor in a cohort sampled during active COVID-19.

This chain uses TRBV6-5 with TRBJ1-1; no definite D call. The CDR3 length is 12 residues. Trimming stripped 2 bases from V and 6 bases from J, with 7 bases between. Germline CDR1 and CDR2: MNHEY and SVGAGI. CDR3 bases: TGTGCCAGCAGTTACCGCGGGTCTGAAGCTTTCTTT. This gives the protein CASSYRGSEAFF.

This clone has only a few counts. The rearrangement links TRBV13 to TRBJ2-7, with D perhaps TRBD2 (5 bases). V lost 3 bases to trimming and J lost 5 bases, with 8 bases between them. The germline V gene has CDR1 PRHDT and CDR2 FYEKMQ (reference sequence). The CDR3 spans 12 residues. The CDR3 sequence is CASSLERDEQYF. In DNA form, the CDR3 reads TGTGCCAGCAGCTTGGAGAGGGACGAGCAGTACTTC.

The rearrangement links TRBV19 to TRBJ2-5; TRBD1 aligns across 9 bases. This CDR3 comprises 13 residues. The ends lost 5 bases at V and 5 bases at J; junction bases unmatched: 3. Germline CDR1 is LNHDA and CDR2 is SQIVND (reference sequence). The CDR3 coding sequence is TGTGCCAGTAGTGGACAGGGGTGGGAGACCCAGTACTTC. As protein: CASSGQGWETQYF.

The J gene is TRBJ2-4, the V gene TRBV6-5; 7 bases map to TRBD1. Germline lookup yields CDR1 MNHEY and CDR2 SVGAGI. This CDR3 is 13 amino acids long. With V trimmed by 5 bases and J by 8 bases, 6 bases remained unmatched. CDR3 sequence reads: CASSPRQGHIQYF. CDR3 nucleotide sequence: TGTGCCAGCAGTCCACGACAGGGTCACATTCAGTACTTC.